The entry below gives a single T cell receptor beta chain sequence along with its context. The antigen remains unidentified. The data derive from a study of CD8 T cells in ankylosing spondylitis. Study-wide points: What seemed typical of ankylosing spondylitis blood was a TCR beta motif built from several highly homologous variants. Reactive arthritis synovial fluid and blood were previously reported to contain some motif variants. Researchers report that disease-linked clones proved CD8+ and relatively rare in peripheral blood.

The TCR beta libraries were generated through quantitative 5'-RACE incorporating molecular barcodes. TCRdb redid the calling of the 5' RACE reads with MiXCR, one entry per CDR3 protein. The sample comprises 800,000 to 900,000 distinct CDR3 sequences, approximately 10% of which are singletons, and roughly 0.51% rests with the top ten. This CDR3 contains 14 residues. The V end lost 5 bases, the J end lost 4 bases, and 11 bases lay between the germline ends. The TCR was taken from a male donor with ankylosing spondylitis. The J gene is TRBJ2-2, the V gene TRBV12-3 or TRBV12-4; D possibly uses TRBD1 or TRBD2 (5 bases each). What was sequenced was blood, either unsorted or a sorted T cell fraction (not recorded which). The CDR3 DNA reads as TGTGCCAGCAGTGATTCAGGGACCACCGGGGAGCTGTTTTTT. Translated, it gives CASSDSGTTGELFF.